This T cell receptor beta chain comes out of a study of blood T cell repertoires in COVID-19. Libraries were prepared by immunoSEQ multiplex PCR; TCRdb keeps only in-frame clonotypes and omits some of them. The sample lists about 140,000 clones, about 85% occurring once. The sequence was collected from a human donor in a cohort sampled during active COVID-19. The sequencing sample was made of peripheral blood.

The CDR3 DNA reads as TGTGCCAGCGGCGACAGGTTATCTGGAAACACCATATATTTT. It is translated as CASGDRLSGNTIYF. V and J are TRBV3-1 (or the pseudogene TRBV3-2) and TRBJ1-3; D is possibly TRBD1 (6 bases). V was clipped by 8 bases and J by 1 base, with 12 bases between them. The germline CDR1 and CDR2 sequences are LGHDT and YNNKEL (reference sequence). CDR3 length equals 14 residues.